This T cell receptor beta chain originates from a study of vaccination and CD4 T cells after COVID-19 (dated by TCRdb to between 2021 and 2024). General notes on the study: Convalescent patients had a positive SARS-CoV-2 result on nasal swab PCR, and of these patients, several had mild disease and one had severe disease. The convalescent cohort included six males and four females, with two Hispanic individuals, seven Caucasians, two Asians and one multiracial person. Participants received two doses of either the Pfizer-BioNTech BNT162b2 vaccine (n=8) or the Moderna mRNA-1273 vaccine (n=2). Post-COVID blood samples from convalescent patients were collected a median of around 100 days after diagnosis, with a range of roughly 35 to 161 days. Post-vaccine blood samples were collected a median of approximately 72 days after the second vaccine dose, ranging from roughly 13 to 250 days. For stimulating the cultures, overlapping spike peptide pools were used, derived from SARS-CoV-2 as well as from the common cold coronaviruses HCoV-NL63, HCoV-OC43 and HCoV-229E. Control cultures received a CEFX viral epitope pool as the positive control, an HIV-1 Nef peptide pool as the negative control, or no peptide. The spike-specific CD4+ TCR repertoire was compared before and after mRNA vaccination in approximately ten COVID-19 convalescent patients and a few infection-naive healthy vaccine recipients. Findings and caveats that apply to the study as a whole: An increase in the median number of SARS-CoV-2-reactive clonotypes from 21 after infection to 35 to 40 after vaccination was observed, but the change was not found to be significant. Of the vaccine-specific clones in convalescent patients, 304 of 307, or nearly all, reacted only to SARS-CoV-2 spike and did not cross-react with common cold coronaviruses. Among the post-vaccine SARS-CoV-2-reactive clones in convalescent patients, a median approximately 90% showed up only after vaccination, which suggests vaccine-specific priming. The study included relatively few convalescent patients and did not analyze early timepoints after natural infection.

By how much of the sample it makes up, this clonotype is medium-sized (0.01 to 0.1%). This clone's antigen is unknown. No much larger clonotype is one base removed from it; base qualities were not supplied. The library relied on PCR. TCR sequencing of DNA from cultured CD4+ T cells used the Oncomine TCR Beta short-read assay at the Johns Hopkins FTIC core. The QIAamp micro DNA kit was used to extract genomic DNA from the cultured CD4+ T cells. The Oncomine TCR Beta libraries from cultured CD4+ T cells were pooled using unique dual indexes and then sequenced on an Illumina iSeq 100. Per the authors' processing: Non-productive sequences were removed, and CDR3s that did not start with C, did not end with F or W, or were shorter than 7 amino acids were discarded. Antigen-specific clonotypes were identified using the MANAFEST web application through comparison of peptide-stimulated wells with reference and other culture wells. To be called positive, a clone needed an FDR below 0.05, an odds ratio above 5, and a productive frequency above 0.1% in at least two of three replicate wells. Cross-reactive clonotypes were defined as significantly expanded in both SARS-CoV-2 spike wells and at least one common cold coronavirus spike condition. CDR3 homology was assessed with Levenshtein distances (stringdist) and unrooted phylogenetic trees (ape) in R version 3.6.1. The raw public data were reprocessed by TCRdb itself: fastp quality trimming at Q25, MiXCR clonotype calling, in-frame beta chains only. When rows share a CDR3 protein, they turn into one entry using the most common DNA and genes. V and J calls and clone size were set by TCRdb, not the authors. The sample has some 11,000 distinct CDR3 sequences on record, 50% to 60% of them singletons. 21% of the sample comes from the top ten.

Interpreted using the paper, the treatment or condition label stands for: approximately 9-day PBMC culture with coronavirus spike peptide pools or control peptides (ViraFEST assay). The study used the ViraFEST assay, which expanded antigen-specific T cells with peptide pools and then identified expanded clonotypes by TCR sequencing. The positive SARS-CoV-2 PCR tests of the convalescent patients were dated from March to December 2020, before the Alpha, Beta and Delta variants emerged in the United States. PBMCs were cultured at two million per well in IMDM supplemented with roughly 5% human AB serum and around 9.5 IU/ml IL-2, with 9.5 to 10 ug/ml peptide pools added. On days 3 and 7, half of the culture medium was replaced with fresh IL-2-containing medium. After around 10 days of culture, CD4+ T cells were isolated by negative selection using the EasySep CD4+ T cell isolation kit. Ficoll-Paque Plus gradient centrifugation was used to isolate PBMCs from whole blood, and the isolated PBMCs were then either used fresh or cryopreserved at -140C. Triplicate wells were generally used for each culture condition.

From its cysteine to its phenylalanine, the CDR3 spans 14 amino acids. CDR3 DNA is the only sequence kept; it has 42 bases, read in frame from the first base. The V end loses 10 bases and the J end loses 3 bases, and a stretch of 17 bases separates them. The germline V gene encodes CDR1 ENHRY and CDR2 SYGVKD. This sequence was found in a human donor who had recovered from COVID-19. What was sequenced was CD4+ T cells from blood, cultured in vitro. The rearrangement joined TRBV10-3 to TRBJ2-3; tentative D gene TRBD2, with 7 bases matching. The CDR3 here reads CATTQGGGTDTQYF. At the DNA level, the sequence is TGTGCCACGACACAAGGGGGGGGAACAGATACGCAGTATTTT.